In this sample, the clone carrying this T cell receptor beta chain turned up once. As handled by the study authors: Counts of nucleated cells, estimated from reference gene primer amplification, were obtained. Produced via immunoSEQ multiplex PCR; TCRdb's table is partial and in-frame only. The V and J calls and clone size are taken from that table; D and trimming were inferred from the DNA. The sample lists under 55,000 clones; around nine tenths were seen once. Germline CDR1 SNHLY, CDR2 FYNNEI. This CDR3 region has 15 residues. Germline trimming cut 8 bases from V and 1 base from J; bases unmatched to any gene: 6. The data derive from a study of blood T cell repertoires in COVID-19. Study background: There were acute and convalescent COVID-19 samples, and they came from the United States, Italy and Spain. T cells, B-cell-depleted T cells, or PBMCs supplied cDNA or gDNA.

Sequencing was carried out using peripheral blood. The TCR originated in a human donor in a cohort sampled during active COVID-19. The gene calls are TRBV2 and TRBJ2-2; 8 bases agree with TRBD2. Written as DNA, the CDR3 is TGTGCCAGCGTTCGGAGCGGGGGGAACACCGGGGAGCTGTTTTTT. It yields the protein CASVRSGGNTGELFF.